The 26 T cell receptor beta chains in this list originate from one sample, sequenced in a study of blood T cells in healthy people across ages. For the second PCR, which ran for roughly 6 to 12 cycles, a sample-barcoded 5' primer and a J-beta primer mix were used. MiXCR, applied by TCRdb to the 5' RACE reads, yields one record per CDR3 protein. In the table there are about 500,000 distinct CDR3 sequences, less than 25% of which are singletons. The sample was also reused in another study, on T cells of mothers and their children.

The sample was blood. These receptor sequences come from a boy under 18 in good health.

In regard to this clonotype: The junction does not match germline at one end; this may be a read error. The chain carries TRBV7-2 and TRBJ2-1; 13 bases line up with TRBD2. Germline V gene lookup returns CDR1 SGHTA and CDR2 FQGNSA. The CDR3 is made up of 15 amino acids. CDR3 DNA: TGTGCCAGCACCCTGGGGACTAGCGGGGTCAATGGGCAGTTCTTC. Amino acids: CASTLGTSGVNGQFF.

This chain joins TRBV7-9 and TRBJ2-1; weak D call: TRBD2 (6 bases). Trimming took 5 bases from V and 0 from J, leaving 11 bases between them. The CDR3 totals 15 residues. From germline, CDR1 is SEHNR and CDR2 FQNEAQ (reference sequence). CDR3: CASSHDGSSYNEQFF. CDR3 nucleotide sequence: TGTGCCAGCAGCCACGACGGGAGCTCCTACAATGAGCAGTTCTTC.

With regard to this clonotype: Germline is not matched at one junction end, which may reflect a read error. V is TRBV20-1 and J is TRBJ2-1, with 7 nucleotides matching TRBD2. Germline loops: CDR1 DFQATT, CDR2 SNEGSKA (reference sequence). This CDR3 is 12 amino acids long. CDR3 DNA sequence: TGCAGGGCTAGCGGAGCCTACAATGAGCAGTTCTTC. Translating it yields CRASGAYNEQFF.

The chain links TRBV29-1 to TRBJ1-1, with 7 bases identical to TRBD1. This CDR3 region has 12 residues. Germline CDR1 reads SQVTM; CDR2 reads ANQGSEA. After removal of 7 bases from V and 2 bases from J, the junction contained 4 bases not matched to a gene. The DNA for the CDR3 is TGCAGCGCCAGGGGGATAAACACTGAAGCTTTCTTT. It yields the protein CSARGINTEAFF.

In regard to this clonotype: A much larger clonotype is one base distant, so this may be a read error. This chain links TRBV28 with TRBJ1-1; D gene ambiguous. CDR1 and CDR2 from the germline V gene are MDHEN and SYDVKM. The V end lost 6 bases, the J end lost 3 bases, and 17 bases lay between the germline ends. The length of the CDR3 is 15 residues. The CDR3: CASSWMADQDTEAFF. The CDR3 nucleotides read TGTGCCAGCAGCTGGATGGCAGATCAGGACACTGAAGCTTTCTTT.

The genes are TRBV4-2 and TRBJ2-5; 11 bases align to TRBD2. Unmatched junction bases numbered 10, after V lost 2 bases and J lost 5 bases. The CDR3 is 17 residues long. Per germline, CDR1 LGHNA and CDR2 YNFKEQ. CDR3 residues: CASSQPGTSGPSETQYF. The CDR3 DNA is TGTGCCAGCAGCCAACCCGGGACTAGCGGCCCCAGCGAGACCCAGTACTTC.

The CDR3 spells CASSYLDRTLNYGYTF. For the CDR3, the DNA is TGTGCCAGCAGTTATCTCGACAGGACTCTTAACTATGGCTACACCTTC. V is TRBV28 and J is TRBJ1-2; possibly TRBD1 for D (6 bases). V was pared by 4 bases and J by 1 base, with 16 bases between. The CDR3 is made up of 16 amino acids. CDR1 is MDHEN, CDR2 SYDVKM, per germline.

This clonotype was observed a few times. The genes are TRBV6-2 or TRBV6-3 and TRBJ2-3, with D unresolved. The CDR3 has 13 residues. V was shortened by 0 bases and J by 2 bases, with 3 bases between the two germline ends. CDR1 is MNHEY and CDR2 is SVGEGT in the germline V gene. CDR3 region: CASSYSITDTQYF. CDR3 DNA sequence: TGTGCCAGCAGTTACTCGATCACAGATACGCAGTATTTT.

This clonotype was seen many times. V gene TRBV7-2 combines with J gene TRBJ2-5, with 8 bases matching TRBD1. Germline V gives CDR1 SGHTA, CDR2 FQGNSA. Trimming removed 5 bases from V and 4 bases from J; junction bases left unmatched: 6. The CDR3 consists of 14 residues. The CDR3 here is CASSRTGLGETQYF. The CDR3 DNA sequence: TGTGCCAGCAGCCGGACAGGGCTAGGAGAGACCCAGTACTTC.

This clonotype was seen a handful of times. The chain links TRBV7-9 to TRBJ2-1; 7 positions agree with TRBD2. With 5 bases clipped from V and 5 bases from J, the junction kept 12 bases outside the gene matches. The CDR3 is made up of 16 amino acids. Germline V CDR1 and CDR2: SEHNR, FQNEAQ (reference sequence). CDR3 DNA sequence: TGTGCCAGCAGCCCTAAGCCTGCGGGGGAGGACAATGAGCAGTTCTTC. Translation gives CASSPKPAGEDNEQFF.

This clonotype was detected a few times. A much larger clone lies one base from this, so it may be a read error. The J gene is TRBJ1-5, the V gene TRBV7-3, with 11 bases matching TRBD1. The CDR3 is 16 residues long. CDR1 and CDR2 (germline): SGHTA, FQGTGA. The CDR3 spells CASSPRDRGINQPRHF. CDR3 nucleotides: TGTGCCAGCAGCCCCCGGGACAGGGGGATCAATCAGCCCCGGCATTTT. The complete variable domain, with remaining parts taken from reference TRBV7-3 and TRBJ1-5, reads GAGVSQTPSNKVTEKGKYVELRCDPISGHTALYWYRQSLGQGPEFLIYFQGTGAADDSGLPNDRFFAVRPEGSVSTLKIQRTERGDSAVYLCASSPRDRGINQPRHFGDGTRLSIL.

This clonotype came up a few times. The junction shows a germline mismatch at one end, possibly a read error. This CDR3 is CASSLSKTSAGQEAQYF. CDR3 in DNA: TGTGCCAGCAGTTTATCGAAGACATCAGCAGGCCAAGAGGCCCAGTACTTC. The V and J genes are TRBV27 and TRBJ2-1; D is undetermined. The DNA end lines up better with TRBJ2-5; the J call may be wrong. The length of the CDR3 is 17 residues. Per germline, CDR1 MNHEY and CDR2 SMNVEV (reference sequence).

This clonotype was recorded many times. The V and J genes are TRBV2 and TRBJ1-1; the D gene is possibly TRBD1 (6 bases). The CDR3 is 14 amino acids. Trimming removed 6 bases at V and 1 base at J, with 12 bases between. The V gene's germline CDR1 is SNHLY and CDR2 FYNNEI. CDR3 amino acids: CASRGKDRNTEAFF. Here the CDR3 DNA reads TGTGCCAGCAGAGGAAAGGACAGGAACACTGAAGCTTTCTTT.

The chain recombines TRBV5-1 with TRBJ2-3; 8 positions match TRBD2. J lost 4 bases, V lost 2 bases, and 3 bases had no gene match. Per the germline V gene, CDR1 is SGHRS and CDR2 is YFSETQ. The CDR3 has 14 amino acids. CDR3 sequence reads: CASSFGRVADTQYF. The CDR3 DNA sequence: TGCGCCAGCAGCTTCGGGAGGGTCGCAGATACGCAGTATTTT.

Only a few counts were recorded for this clonotype. The J gene is TRBJ2-3, the V gene TRBV27, with 9 positions matching TRBD2. The junction had 3 bases not matched to a gene; V was cut back by 4 bases and J by 1 base. CDR3 length: 15 residues. Germline lookup yields CDR1 MNHEY and CDR2 SMNVEV (reference sequence). As DNA, the CDR3 is TGTGCCAGCAGTTCGGTAGCGGGGGGCACAGATACGCAGTATTTT. Residues: CASSSVAGGTDTQYF.

Details on this clonotype: No conserved phenylalanine or tryptophan ends this CDR3, so it is likely a read error. The chain has TRBV20-1 and TRBJ2-7, with D possibly being TRBD1 or TRBD2 (5 bases each). Germline V gene lookup returns CDR1 DFQATT and CDR2 SNEGSKA (reference sequence). CDR3 length: 12 amino acids. The CDR3: CSGRDGLYEQYI. The CDR3 region has the DNA TGCAGCGGCCGGGACGGACTCTACGAGCAGTACATC.

This clonotype was recorded at least ten times. The rearrangement links TRBV28 to TRBJ2-1; D remains ambiguous. Germline CDR1 MDHEN, CDR2 SYDVKM. The CDR3 has 13 amino acids. V was pared by 1 base and J by 6 bases, with 7 bases between. CDR3 protein: CASSLSVINEQFF. CDR3 nucleotides: TGTGCCAGCAGTTTATCAGTGATCAATGAGCAGTTCTTC.

Ten or more counts support this clonotype. The chain recombines TRBV10-3 with TRBJ2-4; D perhaps matches TRBD1 (5 bases). The CDR3 is made up of 15 amino acids. With 0 bases removed from V and 5 bases from J, the gap between germline ends came to 11 bases. Germline loops: CDR1 ENHRY, CDR2 SYGVKD. CDR3 amino acids: CAISESSREENIQYF. CDR3 DNA sequence: TGTGCCATCAGTGAGTCGAGCAGGGAAGAAAACATTCAGTACTTC.

CDR3 protein: CSAAGTTTKSTDTQYF. DNA for the CDR3: TGCAGTGCGGCCGGGACTACCACCAAAAGCACAGATACGCAGTATTTT. The V gene is TRBV20-1, the J gene TRBJ2-3, with 7 nucleotides matching TRBD2. The trim removed 6 bases at V and 0 bases at J, leaving 12 bases unmatched. CDR1 is DFQATT and CDR2 is SNEGSKA in the germline V gene (reference sequence). The CDR3 is 16 residues long.

The J gene is TRBJ1-4, the V gene TRBV14; 9 nucleotides align to TRBD1. Germline V CDR1 and CDR2: SGHDN, FVKESK. The J segment lost 7 bases and the V segment lost 1 base, leaving 7 bases of the junction unmatched. This CDR3 is built from 16 residues. The CDR3 coding sequence is TGTGCCAGCAGCCAAGGAATGCGGGACAGGGCTGAAAAACTGTTTTTT. It specifies CASSQGMRDRAEKLFF.

This clonotype was detected only a few times. V and J are TRBV5-1 and TRBJ2-1; 12 nucleotides agree with TRBD2. V was clipped by 0 bases and J by 10 bases; unmatched bases: 8. The CDR3 loop spans 16 amino acids. Germline V gene lookup returns CDR1 SGHRS and CDR2 YFSETQ. This chain's CDR3 is CASSLETSGSLWEQFF. The CDR3 DNA reads as TGCGCCAGCAGCTTGGAGACTAGCGGGAGTCTATGGGAGCAGTTCTTC.

This clonotype was counted a few times. This chain joins TRBV20-1 and TRBJ2-7, with 7 bases matching TRBD2. In germline, CDR1 is DFQATT, CDR2 SNEGSKA (reference sequence). The CDR3 has 15 residues. J was trimmed by 3 bases and V by 0 bases; bases with no gene match: 8. Here the CDR3 reads CSARDLASGFYEQYF. The CDR3, as DNA: TGCAGTGCTAGAGATCTGGCTAGCGGCTTCTACGAGCAGTACTTC.

The genes are TRBV12-3 or TRBV12-4 and TRBJ2-3; TRBD2 matches 13 bases. V trimming: 3 bases; J trimming: 5 bases; junction bases outside the gene matches: 5. The CDR3 contains 16 residues. CDR3 DNA: TGTGCCAGCAGTTTCCTACTAGCGGGGGGGCAAGATACGCAGTATTTT. It is translated as CASSFLLAGGQDTQYF.

This clonotype occurred a few times. The chain combines TRBV6-2 or TRBV6-3 with TRBJ1-2, with TRBD1 matching 8 bases. The CDR3 totals 14 residues. V shed 6 bases and J 7 bases; nucleotides not matched to a gene: 10. The germline CDR1 and CDR2 sequences are MNHEY and SVGEGT. CDR3 residues: CASSLPDRGGGYTF. The CDR3 nucleotides read TGTGCCAGCAGCCTACCAGACAGGGGTGGTGGCTACACCTTC.

This clonotype was counted only a few times. A read error may account for a junction end that differs from germline. This chain connects TRBV6-2 or TRBV6-3 to TRBJ2-5, with 11 positions matching TRBD1. CDR3 length equals 12 residues. Germline CDR1 reads MNHEY; CDR2 reads SVGEGT. CDR3 DNA sequence: TGTGCCAGCAGTCGATGGGACAGGGGGGGATTCTTC. This sequence encodes CASSRWDRGGFF.

This clonotype has only a few counts. The chain has TRBV14 and TRBJ2-7; D gene ambiguous. Trimming took 0 bases from V and 3 from J, leaving 12 bases between them. Germline CDR1 and CDR2: SGHDN and FVKESK. The CDR3 is 15 amino acids. The CDR3 here is CASSQDTKGYYEQYF. CDR3 in DNA: TGTGCCAGCAGCCAAGATACGAAGGGTTACTACGAGCAGTACTTC. The variable domain in full, completed from reference TRBV14 and TRBJ2-7, reads EAGVTQFPSHSVIEKGQTVTLRCDPISGHDNLYWYRRVMGKEIKFLLHFVKESKQDESGMPNNRFLAERTGGTYSTLKVQPAELEDSGVYFCASSQDTKGYYEQYFGPGTRLTVT.